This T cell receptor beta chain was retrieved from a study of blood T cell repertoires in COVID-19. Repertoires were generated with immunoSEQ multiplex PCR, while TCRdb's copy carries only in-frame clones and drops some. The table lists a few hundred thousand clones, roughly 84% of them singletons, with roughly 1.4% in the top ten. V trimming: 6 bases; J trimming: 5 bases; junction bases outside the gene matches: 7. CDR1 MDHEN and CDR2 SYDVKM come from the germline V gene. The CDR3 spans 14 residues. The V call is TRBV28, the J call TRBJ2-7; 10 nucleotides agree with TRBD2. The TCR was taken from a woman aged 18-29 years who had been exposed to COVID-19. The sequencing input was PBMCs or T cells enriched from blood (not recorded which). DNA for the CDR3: TGTGCCAGCAGGGTAAGCGGGGGGGTCCACGAGCAGTACTTC. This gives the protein CASRVSGGVHEQYF.